Listed below are T cell receptor beta chains from one sample, sequenced in a study of blood T cell repertoires in COVID-19. TCRdb's copy holds only in-frame clones and misses some; the assay was immunoSEQ multiplex PCR. The table lists roughly 250,000 clones, 85% to 90% of them singletons. Material: PBMCs or T cells enriched from blood (not recorded which). The receptors shown here come from a man between 50 and 59 years old who had been exposed to COVID-19. Each CDR3 is given with its conserved first and last residue. The D gene is left open where the match is weak. A clone size is listed for some rows: how often the clone was seen (once, few, many), or a class if it is expanded.

>NA|NA|TRBJ2-7|TRBV5-6
CASSSVPQGEQYF
TGTGCCAGCAGCTCAGTACCTCAGGGCGAGCAGTACTTC
>NA|NA|TRBJ1-2|TRBV30
CAWSPTDSYGYTF
TGTGCCTGGAGTCCCACTGACAGCTATGGCTACACCTTC
>TRBD1|NA|TRBJ1-6|TRBV28
CASSSTTTGYYNSPLHF
TGTGCCAGCAGCTCTACTACGACAGGGTATTATAATTCACCCCTCCACTTT
>NA|NA|TRBJ2-7|TRBV6-5
CASSSEGGGIYEQYF
TGTGCCAGCAGTTCGGAAGGGGGGGGCATCTACGAGCAGTACTTC
>NA|NA|TRBJ2-1|TRBV30
CAWSRGSVLSSSYNEQFF
TGTGCCTGGAGTCGGGGGTCCGTGCTATCGAGCTCCTACAATGAGCAGTTCTTC
>NA|NA|TRBJ1-5|TRBV5-4
CASSLGGGHADQPQHF
TGTGCCAGCAGCTTGGGGGGGGGCCACGCGGATCAGCCCCAGCATTTT
>TRBD2|NA|TRBJ2-2|TRBV5-1
CASSYGGSNTGELFF
TGCGCCAGCAGCTACGGGGGGTCGAACACCGGGGAGCTGTTTTTT
>TRBD1|NA|TRBJ2-3|TRBV7-3
CASSFRDRGHTDTQYF
TGTGCCAGCAGCTTCCGGGACAGGGGGCATACAGATACGCAGTATTTT
>NA|NA|TRBJ1-1|TRBV15
CATSKERVQGRMNTEAFF
TGTGCCACCAGTAAAGAGAGGGTCCAGGGGCGTATGAACACTGAAGCTTTCTTT
>TRBD2|once|TRBJ2-5|TRBV5-1
CASSVLPGLAEETQYF
TGCGCCAGCAGCGTTTTGCCGGGACTAGCGGAAGAGACCCAGTACTTC
>TRBD1|NA|TRBJ2-2|TRBV6-6
CASSYHGTANTGELFF
TGTGCCAGCAGTTACCACGGGACAGCGAACACCGGGGAGCTGTTTTTT
>NA|NA|TRBJ1-1|TRBV5-1
CASSRHDGFTEAFF
TGCGCCAGCTCCAGGCACGACGGCTTCACTGAAGCTTTCTTT
>NA|NA|TRBJ2-2|TRBV9
CASSVGAGHYTGELFF
TGTGCCAGCAGCGTAGGGGCAGGCCATTACACCGGGGAGCTGTTTTTT
>NA|NA|TRBJ1-5|TRBV19
CASSYRGGPHQPQHF
TGTGCCAGTAGTTATCGGGGGGGGCCTCATCAGCCCCAGCATTTT
>NA|few|TRBJ2-7|TRBV3-1/TRBV3-2
CASSQVPYEQYF
TGTGCCAGCAGCCAAGTCCCGTACGAGCAGTACTTC
>NA|NA|TRBJ1-1|TRBV5-1
CASSLVSGANVNTEAFF
TGCGCCAGCAGCTTGGTGTCAGGGGCCAACGTAAACACTGAAGCTTTCTTT
>NA|NA|TRBJ1-4|TRBV28
CASSLLYEEKLFF
TGTGCCAGCAGTTTATTGTACGAGGAAAAACTGTTTTTT
>NA|few|TRBJ1-1|TRBV5-1
CASSFLVGGPAGTEAFF
TGCGCCAGCAGCTTCCTCGTGGGTGGGCCGGCGGGCACTGAAGCTTTCTTT
>NA|NA|TRBJ1-5|TRBV24-1
CATSGSDGRVQPQHF
TGTGCCACCAGTGGCTCTGACGGGAGGGTTCAGCCCCAGCATTTT
>NA|NA|TRBJ1-2|TRBV28
CASSGADYGYTF
TGTGCCAGCAGTGGGGCAGACTATGGCTACACCTTC
>NA|NA|TRBJ2-6|TRBV28
CASSLSGANVLTF
TGTGCCAGCAGTCTCTCTGGGGCCAACGTCCTGACTTTC
>TRBD1|NA|TRBJ1-2|TRBV28
CASSFRQGHGYTF
TGTGCCAGCAGTTTTCGACAGGGCCATGGCTACACCTTC
>NA|NA|TRBJ1-5|TRBV24-1
CATSDLQGEPQHF
TGTGCCACCAGTGATTTGCAAGGGGAGCCCCAGCATTTT
>TRBD1|NA|TRBJ1-2|TRBV9
CASSPYEGTVWGYTF
TGTGCCAGCAGCCCTTATGAGGGGACAGTCTGGGGCTACACCTTC
>TRBD1|NA|TRBJ1-1|TRBV5-1
CASSSGQGHTEAFF
TGCGCCAGCAGCTCAGGACAGGGTCACACTGAAGCTTTCTTT
>NA|NA|TRBJ2-3|TRBV3-1/TRBV3-2
CASSQERTALQYF
TGTGCCAGCAGCCAAGAAAGGACTGCCCTCCAGTATTTT
>TRBD1|once|TRBJ1-4|TRBV9
CASSARQGEGEKLFF
TGTGCCAGCAGCGCGCGACAGGGGGAAGGGGAAAAACTGTTTTTT
>NA|NA|TRBJ1-5|TRBV2
CASSERGFDGQPQHF
TGTGCCAGCAGTGAAAGGGGCTTCGACGGCCAGCCCCAGCATTTT
>NA|NA|TRBJ2-2|TRBV23-1
CASSLTWTANTGELFF
TGCGCCAGCAGCCTCACTTGGACAGCCAACACCGGGGAGCTGTTTTTT
>NA|NA|TRBJ1-6|TRBV11-1
CASSLGPTTSPLHF
TGTGCCAGCAGCTTGGGGCCAACCACTTCACCCCTCCACTTT
>NA|NA|TRBJ2-1|TRBV11-2
CASSLGRGRGNEQFF
TGTGCCAGCAGCTTAGGGAGGGGAAGGGGCAATGAGCAGTTCTTC
>TRBD2|NA|TRBJ2-6|TRBV18
CASSPLPSGGVHSGANVLTF
TGTGCCAGCTCACCACTTCCGAGCGGGGGAGTACACTCTGGGGCCAACGTCCTGACTTTC
>NA|NA|TRBJ1-1|TRBV5-1
CASSSDSDSTEAFF
TGCGCCAGCAGCTCGGACTCGGACAGCACTGAAGCTTTCTTT
>NA|once|TRBJ2-1|TRBV24-1
CATSGGLSSYNEQFF
TGTGCCACCAGTGGTGGCTTAAGCTCCTACAATGAGCAGTTCTTC
>NA|once|TRBJ1-1|TRBV19
CASSPGFRGAEAFF
TGTGCCAGTAGCCCCGGATTTAGGGGTGCTGAAGCTTTCTTT
>NA|NA|TRBJ1-5|TRBV7-2
CASSLDRALNQPQHF
TGTGCCAGCAGCTTAGACAGGGCCCTCAATCAGCCCCAGCATTTT